This T cell receptor (beta chain) emerged from a study of radiotherapy plus CTLA-4 blockade in lung cancer. Study summary: Objective responses were documented in around a sixth of patients, with disease control in roughly 31%.

Some clones are missing from TCRdb's copy, which holds only in-frame ones; the method was immunoSEQ multiplex PCR. The sample carries some 77,000 clones, approximately 83% recorded once. Study-wide points: Together with interferon-beta, which increased in serum after radiation, early dynamic changes in blood T cell clones were reportedly the best predictors of response. Blood saw expansion of tumor-derived TCR clones after radiotherapy plus ipilimumab.

Those patients who had chemo-refractory metastatic non-small-cell lung cancer were given focal radiation along with CTLA-4 blockade through ipilimumab. To note about this clone: No antigen is known for it.

Sequences were derived from peripheral blood, sampled from a patient treated with radiotherapy plus ipilimumab. The clonotype was recovered from a human donor with non-small cell lung cancer who had a partial response to radiotherapy plus ipilimumab.

The CDR3 nucleotides are TGTGCCAGTAGTATACCCGGGAACACTGAAGCTTTCTTT. This gives the protein CASSIPGNTEAFF. The chain carries TRBV19 and TRBJ1-1; D uncertain. Germline assignment: CDR1 LNHDA and CDR2 SQIVND (reference sequence). Trimming pared 2 bases from V and 1 base from J, leaving 5 bases between. This CDR3 is built from 13 residues.